The entry below gives a single T cell receptor (beta chain) sequence along with its context. Its antigen is currently not known. No base quality values were provided; no much bigger clone lies one nucleotide off. The data are from a study of beta chain features in type 1 diabetes listed by TCRdb under 2018. For the study in its entirety: Patients and healthy donors did not differ in mean age, gender distribution, total cell number or subset yield. Across all samples, some 110,000,000 sorted cells were examined, and cell number per subset correlated strongly with RNA yield. Naive and central memory subsets were obtained from all 28 donors, but regulatory and stem cell-like memory subsets were isolated from only 8 patients and about 8 healthy donors. The study compared TCRB repertoires of sorted circulating CD4+ T cell subsets between recently diagnosed type 1 diabetes patients and matched healthy donors.

Findings and caveats that apply to the study as a whole: The naive, central memory and regulatory TCRB repertoires appeared to resemble one another more closely among patients than among healthy donors. Because cDNA was sequenced instead of genomic DNA, highly expressing activated cells could be over-represented, though the groups showed no difference in activation or CD3 levels. At VDJ recombination sites, type 1 diabetes patients had fewer insertions and more deleted nucleotides, which implies abnormalities in thymic rearrangement. PCR might favor shorter templates, but patient and control samples were amplified and corrected together, so any skew would affect both groups equally. Because small numbers of individuals were included in the HLA sub-analyses, any influence of HLA type on TCRB rearrangement was left unresolved. Type 1 diabetes patients showed a moderate but significant shortening of TCRB CDR3 length in all four CD4+ subsets.

The entire isolated RNA was reverse transcribed using the High Capacity cDNA Reverse Transcription Kit, and thus expressed TCRB transcripts were sequenced. For stem cell-like memory T cell samples, survey-depth immunoSEQ sequencing was used, averaging approximately 910,000 total reads per sample. After sorted cells were lysed in RLT buffer, RNA was extracted with DNase-treated RNeasy Micro or Mini kits, with the choice depending on cell number. To prevent cross-contamination, every cell subset was processed on its own, while patient and healthy donor samples were processed together. The immunoSEQ multiplex PCR was used to amplify TCRB sequences from cDNA, generating 87-bp fragments that spanned the CDR3 region. The amplicons were sequenced using the Illumina HiSeq platform. On the authors' methods: PCR bias was computationally corrected using synthetic template baselines, reads within Hamming distance 2 were collapsed, and singletons that could not be merged were discarded. Reads were aligned against IMGT to assign V, D and J genes, CDR3 length and insertions or deletions at six rearrangement sites. Clonotype counts were normalized to sorted cell number within each subset before computing true diversity and Gini coefficients with the tcR R package. The overlap coefficient, calculated on TCRB nucleotide sequences, was used to measure repertoire sharing. Here the immuneACCESS table is served through TCRdb, limited to in-frame sequences with V and J called. Missing clones are a known gap in these copies; in checked studies unresolved V genes cover under half, and the rest lacks a known reason. The V and J calls and clone size come from that table; D and trimming were worked out from the DNA. This sample holds some 47,000 clones; roughly 45% were observed only once. Around 0.13% of the sample is in the top ten clones.

From each donor, a single peripheral blood sample of 100 to 150 mL on average was drawn into heparinised tubes. Using a panel that included CD45RO, CCR7, CD25, CD127, CD95 and CD27, naive, central memory, regulatory and stem cell-like memory CD4+ T cells were sorted on a BD FACSAria II. Purity was above 95% for every sorted population. PBMCs were separated immediately by Lymphoprep density gradient centrifugation and were stained directly, without being cultured. Samples were stained and sorted in pairs, with one healthy donor and one patient per experiment, so that batch effects were minimized. The germline V and J ends show losses of 6 bases and 3 bases respectively, and no gene match explains 10 bases of the junction. Taken from cysteine to phenylalanine, the CDR3 has 15 residues. This entry keeps only the CDR3 DNA: 45 bases, framed from base 1. The germline V gene sets CDR1 to KGHSH and CDR2 to LQKENI.

Sequenced material: stem cell memory CD4+ T cells from blood. This specimen's cell subset or site label, interpreted: stem cell-like memory CD4+ T cells. This sequence originates from a man aged 30 to 45 with type 1 diabetes. The chain employs TRBV18 and TRBJ1-1; 7 junctional bases match TRBD1. The sequence in DNA is TGTGCCAGCTCCGGGACAGTGGATCGGGACACTGAAGCTTTCTTT. This gives the protein CASSGTVDRDTEAFF. The reference TRBV18 and TRBJ1-1 proteins fill in what lies around the CDR3, so the full variable domain reads NAGVMQNPRHLVRRRGQEARLRCSPMKGHSHVYWYRQLPEEGLKFMVYLQKENIIDESGMPKERFSAEFPKEGPSILRIQQVVRGDSAAYFCASSGTVDRDTEAFFGQGTRLTVV.